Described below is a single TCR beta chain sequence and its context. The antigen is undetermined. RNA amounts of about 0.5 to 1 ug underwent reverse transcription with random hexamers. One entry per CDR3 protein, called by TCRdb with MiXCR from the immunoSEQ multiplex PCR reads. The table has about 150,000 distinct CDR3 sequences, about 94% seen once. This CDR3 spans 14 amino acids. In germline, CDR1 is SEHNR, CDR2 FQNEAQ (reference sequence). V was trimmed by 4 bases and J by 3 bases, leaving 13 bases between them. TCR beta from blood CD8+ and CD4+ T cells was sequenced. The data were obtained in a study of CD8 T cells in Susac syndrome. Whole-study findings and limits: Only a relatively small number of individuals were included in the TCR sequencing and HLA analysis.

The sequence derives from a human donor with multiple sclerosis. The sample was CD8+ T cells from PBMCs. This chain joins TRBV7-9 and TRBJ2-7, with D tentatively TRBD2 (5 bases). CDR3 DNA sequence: TGTGCCAGCAGCTCCATTTCGGGGTTCTACGAGCAGTACTTC. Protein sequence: CASSSISGFYEQYF.